This entry is about one TCR beta chain. Germline V gene lookup returns CDR1 SGHDT and CDR2 YYEEEE. V lost 3 bases to trimming and J lost 2 bases, with 17 bases between them. This CDR3 contains 16 residues. Sequenced by immunoSEQ multiplex PCR; TCRdb stores in-frame clones only, minus some. The profile covers fewer than 500,000 clones, with 90% appearing a single time and about 4.5% taken by the ten largest. Treatment: 15 to 20 received Ad26.COV2.S at low or high dose, single or two shots; a few received placebo; per-sample allocation not given. Sampling happened 63 days after the first vaccine or placebo injection. This entry comes from a study of Ad26.COV2.S vaccination and SARS-CoV-2 variants.

The rearrangement joins TRBV5-6 to TRBJ1-1, with D unresolved. Material: peripheral blood, obtained in a trial of Ad26.COV2.S vaccine versus placebo. This TCR was recovered from a person between 18 and 60 years old who received the Ad26.COV2.S COVID-19 vaccine or a placebo. The CDR3 protein is CASSYPLVADNTEAFF. Written as DNA, the CDR3 is TGTGCCAGCAGCTACCCCCTCGTAGCTGATAACACTGAAGCTTTCTTT.